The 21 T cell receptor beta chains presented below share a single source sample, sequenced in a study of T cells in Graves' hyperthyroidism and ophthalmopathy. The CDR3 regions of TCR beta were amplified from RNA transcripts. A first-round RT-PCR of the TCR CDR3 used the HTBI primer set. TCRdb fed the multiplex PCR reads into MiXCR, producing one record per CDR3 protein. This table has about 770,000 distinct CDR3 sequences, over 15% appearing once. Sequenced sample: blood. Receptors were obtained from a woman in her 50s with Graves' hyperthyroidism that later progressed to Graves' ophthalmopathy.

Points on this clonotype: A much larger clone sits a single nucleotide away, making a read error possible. CDR3 sequence (DNA): TGTGCCAGCAGTGAATTTACAGTGGGTGGCGGGGGTGCCTACGAGCAGTACTTC. Its protein product is CASSEFTVGGGGAYEQYF. The chain combines TRBV6-1 with TRBJ2-7; 7 bases agree with TRBD2. The CDR3 covers 18 residues. V gave up 2 bases and J gave up 2 bases; unmatched junction bases: 15. The germline gives CDR1 MNHNS, CDR2 SASEGT.

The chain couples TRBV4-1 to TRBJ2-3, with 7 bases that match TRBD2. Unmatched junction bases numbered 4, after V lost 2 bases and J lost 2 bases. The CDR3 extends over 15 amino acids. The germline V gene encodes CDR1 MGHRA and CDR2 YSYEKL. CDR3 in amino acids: CASSQPSGNTDTQYF. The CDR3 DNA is TGCGCCAGCAGCCAACCTAGCGGAAACACAGATACGCAGTATTTT.

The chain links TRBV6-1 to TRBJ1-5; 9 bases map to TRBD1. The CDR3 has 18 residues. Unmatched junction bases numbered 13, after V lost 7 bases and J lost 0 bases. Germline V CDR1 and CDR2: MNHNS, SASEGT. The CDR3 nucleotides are TGTGCCAGCACTGGTAAGACAGGGGGACTTTATAGCAATCAGCCCCAGCATTTT. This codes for CASTGKTGGLYSNQPQHF.

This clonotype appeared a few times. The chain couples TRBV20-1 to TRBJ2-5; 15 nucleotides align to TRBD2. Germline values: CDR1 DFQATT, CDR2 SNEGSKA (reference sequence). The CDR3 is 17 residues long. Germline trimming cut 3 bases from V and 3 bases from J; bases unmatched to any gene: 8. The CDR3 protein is CSASLGTSGGWEETQYF. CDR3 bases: TGCAGTGCTAGTCTTGGGACTAGCGGGGGGTGGGAAGAGACCCAGTACTTC.

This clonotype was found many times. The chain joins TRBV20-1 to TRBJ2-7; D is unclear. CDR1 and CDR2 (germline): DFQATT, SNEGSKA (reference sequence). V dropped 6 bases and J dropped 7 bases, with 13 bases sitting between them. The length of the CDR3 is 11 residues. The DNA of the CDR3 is TGCAGTGCGACGCCAGTGGGAGAGCAGTACTTC. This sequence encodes CSATPVGEQYF.

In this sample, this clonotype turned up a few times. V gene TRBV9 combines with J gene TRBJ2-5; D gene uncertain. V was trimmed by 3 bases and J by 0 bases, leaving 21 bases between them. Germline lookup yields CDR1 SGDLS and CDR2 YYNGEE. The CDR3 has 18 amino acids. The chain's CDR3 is CASSESPPGRHYQETQYF. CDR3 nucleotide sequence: TGTGCCAGCAGCGAGAGTCCTCCTGGCAGGCACTACCAAGAGACCCAGTACTTC.

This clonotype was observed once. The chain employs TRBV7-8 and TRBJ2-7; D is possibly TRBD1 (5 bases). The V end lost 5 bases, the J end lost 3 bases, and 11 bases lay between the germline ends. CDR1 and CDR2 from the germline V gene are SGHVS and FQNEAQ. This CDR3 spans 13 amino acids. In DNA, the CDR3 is TGTGCCAGCAGCCCCATAACAGGCTACGAGCAGTACTTC. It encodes CASSPITGYEQYF.

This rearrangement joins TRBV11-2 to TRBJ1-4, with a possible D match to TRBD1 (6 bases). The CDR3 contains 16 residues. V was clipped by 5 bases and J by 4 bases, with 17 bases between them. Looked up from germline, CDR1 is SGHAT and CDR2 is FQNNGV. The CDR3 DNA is TGTGCCAGCAGCCTCGGGACAACTCAAGTTAATGAAAAACTGTTTTTT. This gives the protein CASSLGTTQVNEKLFF.

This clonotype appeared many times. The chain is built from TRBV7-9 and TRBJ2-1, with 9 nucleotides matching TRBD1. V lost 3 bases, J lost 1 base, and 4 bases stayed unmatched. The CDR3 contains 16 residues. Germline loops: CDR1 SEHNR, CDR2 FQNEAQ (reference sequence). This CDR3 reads CASSFRQGVSYNEQFF. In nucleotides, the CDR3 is TGTGCCAGCAGCTTCAGACAGGGGGTATCCTACAATGAGCAGTTCTTC.

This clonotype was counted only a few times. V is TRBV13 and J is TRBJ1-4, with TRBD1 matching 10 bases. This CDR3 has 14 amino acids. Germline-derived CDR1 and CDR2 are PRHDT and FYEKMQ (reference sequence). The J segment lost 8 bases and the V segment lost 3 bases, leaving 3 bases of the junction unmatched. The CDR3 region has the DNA TGTGCCAGCAGCTTGACAGGGGGCAAGGAAAAACTGTTTTTT. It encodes CASSLTGGKEKLFF.

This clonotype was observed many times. The CDR3 loop is CASSLAGGPSTGELFF. The DNA for the CDR3 is TGTGCCAGCAGCTTGGCGGGGGGGCCGTCCACCGGGGAGCTGTTTTTT. The chain links TRBV5-6 to TRBJ2-2; 8 positions agree with TRBD2. This CDR3 has 16 amino acids. V lost 0 bases and J lost 4; bases outside the gene matches: 5. Per germline, CDR1 SGHDT and CDR2 YYEEEE.

CDR3 in amino acids: CASGPGQEYNEQFF. In DNA, the CDR3 is TGTGCTAGTGGTCCGGGACAGGAGTACAATGAGCAGTTCTTC. This chain joins TRBV12-5 and TRBJ2-1; 8 positions agree with TRBD1. The germline V gene encodes CDR1 LGHNT and CDR2 FRNRAP. The ends lost 5 bases at V and 4 bases at J; junction bases unmatched: 4. CDR3 size: 14 residues. The full variable domain, its missing parts supplied by reference TRBV12-5 and TRBJ2-1, is DARVTQTPRHKVTEMGQEVTMRCQPILGHNTVFWYRQTMMQGLELLAYFRNRAPLDDSGMPKDRFSAEMPDATLATLKIQPSEPRDSAVYFCASGPGQEYNEQFFGPGTRLTVL.

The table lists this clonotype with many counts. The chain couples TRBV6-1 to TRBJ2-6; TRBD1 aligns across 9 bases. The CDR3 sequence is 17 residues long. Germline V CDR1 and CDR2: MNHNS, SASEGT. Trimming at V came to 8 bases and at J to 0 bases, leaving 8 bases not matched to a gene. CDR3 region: CASVGQGLSSGANVLTF. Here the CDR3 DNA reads TGTGCCAGCGTCGGACAGGGGCTTTCCTCTGGGGCCAACGTCCTGACTTTC.

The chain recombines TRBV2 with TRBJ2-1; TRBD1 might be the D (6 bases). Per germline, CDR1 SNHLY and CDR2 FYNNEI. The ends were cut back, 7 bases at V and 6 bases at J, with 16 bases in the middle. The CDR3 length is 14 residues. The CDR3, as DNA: TGTGCCAGCAAGAACAGGGATTTCCGCAATGAGCAGTTCTTC. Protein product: CASKNRDFRNEQFF.

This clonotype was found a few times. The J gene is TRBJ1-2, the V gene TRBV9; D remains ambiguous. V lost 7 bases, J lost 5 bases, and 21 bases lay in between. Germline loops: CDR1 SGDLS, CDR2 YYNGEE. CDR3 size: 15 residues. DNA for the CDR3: TGTGCCAGCGCGGGCGGGAGACTCAACCTTTATGGCTACACCTTC. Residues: CASAGGRLNLYGYTF.

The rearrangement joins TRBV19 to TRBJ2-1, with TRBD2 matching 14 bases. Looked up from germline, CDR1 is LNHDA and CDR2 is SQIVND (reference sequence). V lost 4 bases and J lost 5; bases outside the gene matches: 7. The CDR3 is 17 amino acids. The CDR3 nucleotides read TGTGCCAGTAGTAAGGCTGGACTAGCGGGGGGTAACAATGAGCAGTTCTTC. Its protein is CASSKAGLAGGNNEQFF.

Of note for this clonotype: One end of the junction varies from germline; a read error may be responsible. The CDR3 sequence: CASSLDRISFYGHTF. CDR3 nucleotides: TGCGCCAGCAGCTTGGACCGGATTAGTTTCTATGGCCACACCTTC. The chain is built from TRBV5-1 and TRBJ1-2, with D hard to call. This CDR3 comprises 15 residues. Germline V lookup: CDR1 SGHRS, CDR2 YFSETQ.

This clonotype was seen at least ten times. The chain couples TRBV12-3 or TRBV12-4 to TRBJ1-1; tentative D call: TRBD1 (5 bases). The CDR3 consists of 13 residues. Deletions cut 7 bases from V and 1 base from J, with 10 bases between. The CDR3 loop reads CASTTGRNTEAFF. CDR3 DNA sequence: TGTGCCAGCACCACGGGACGGAACACTGAAGCTTTCTTT.

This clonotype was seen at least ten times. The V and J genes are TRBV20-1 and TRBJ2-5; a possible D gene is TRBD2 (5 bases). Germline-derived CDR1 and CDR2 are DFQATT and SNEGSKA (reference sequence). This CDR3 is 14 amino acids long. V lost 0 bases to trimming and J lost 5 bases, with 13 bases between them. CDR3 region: CSARDLRAVETQYF. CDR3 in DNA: TGCAGTGCTAGAGATCTGAGGGCCGTGGAGACCCAGTACTTC.

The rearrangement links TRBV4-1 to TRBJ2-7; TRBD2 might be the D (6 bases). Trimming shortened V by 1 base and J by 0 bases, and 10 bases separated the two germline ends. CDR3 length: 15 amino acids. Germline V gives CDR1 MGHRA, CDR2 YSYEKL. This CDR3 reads CASSQVRGPSYEQYF. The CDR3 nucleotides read TGCGCCAGCAGCCAAGTGCGGGGCCCCTCCTACGAGCAGTACTTC.

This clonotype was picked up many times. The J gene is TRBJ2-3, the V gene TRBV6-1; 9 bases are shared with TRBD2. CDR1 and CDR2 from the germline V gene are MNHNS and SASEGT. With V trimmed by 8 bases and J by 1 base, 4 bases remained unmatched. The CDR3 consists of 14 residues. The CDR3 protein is CASLERGGTDTQYF. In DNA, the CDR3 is TGTGCCAGCCTAGAGCGGGGGGGCACAGATACGCAGTATTTT.